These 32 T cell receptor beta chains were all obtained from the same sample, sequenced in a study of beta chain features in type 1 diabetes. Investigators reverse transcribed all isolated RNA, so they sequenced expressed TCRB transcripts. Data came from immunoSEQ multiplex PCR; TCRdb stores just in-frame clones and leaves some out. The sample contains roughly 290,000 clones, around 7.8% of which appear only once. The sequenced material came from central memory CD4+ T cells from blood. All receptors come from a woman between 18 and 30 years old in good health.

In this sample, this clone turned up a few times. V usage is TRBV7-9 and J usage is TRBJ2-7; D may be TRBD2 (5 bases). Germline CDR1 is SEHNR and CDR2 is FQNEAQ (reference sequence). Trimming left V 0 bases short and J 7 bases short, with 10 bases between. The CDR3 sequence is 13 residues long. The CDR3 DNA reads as TGTGCCAGCAGCTTAGCGGGAGTTGGTGAGCAGTACTTC. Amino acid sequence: CASSLAGVGEQYF.

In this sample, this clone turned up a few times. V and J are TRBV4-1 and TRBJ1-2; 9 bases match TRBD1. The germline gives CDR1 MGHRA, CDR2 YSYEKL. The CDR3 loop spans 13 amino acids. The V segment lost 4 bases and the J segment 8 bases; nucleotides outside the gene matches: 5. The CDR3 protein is CASSRDRAKGYTF. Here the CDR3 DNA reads TGCGCCAGCAGCCGGGACAGGGCAAAGGGCTACACCTTC.

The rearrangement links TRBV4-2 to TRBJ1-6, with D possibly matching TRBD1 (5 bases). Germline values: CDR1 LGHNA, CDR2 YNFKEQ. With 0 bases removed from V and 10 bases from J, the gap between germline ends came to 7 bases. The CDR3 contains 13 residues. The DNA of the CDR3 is TGTGCCAGCAGCCAAGATCCAGGGTCACCCCTCCACTTT. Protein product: CASSQDPGSPLHF.

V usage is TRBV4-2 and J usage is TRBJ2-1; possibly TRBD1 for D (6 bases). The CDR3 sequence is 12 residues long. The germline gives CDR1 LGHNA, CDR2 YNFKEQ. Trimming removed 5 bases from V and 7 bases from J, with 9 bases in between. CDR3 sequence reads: CASSTDRNEQFF. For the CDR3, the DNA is TGTGCCAGCAGCACCGACAGGAATGAGCAGTTCTTC.

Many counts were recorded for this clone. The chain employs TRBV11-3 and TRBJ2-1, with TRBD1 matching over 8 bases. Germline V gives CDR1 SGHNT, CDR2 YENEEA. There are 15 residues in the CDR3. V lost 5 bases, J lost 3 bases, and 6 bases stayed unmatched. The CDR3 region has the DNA TGTGCCAGCAGCAAGGGGACAGGAGGCTACAATGAGCAGTTCTTC. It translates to CASSKGTGGYNEQFF.

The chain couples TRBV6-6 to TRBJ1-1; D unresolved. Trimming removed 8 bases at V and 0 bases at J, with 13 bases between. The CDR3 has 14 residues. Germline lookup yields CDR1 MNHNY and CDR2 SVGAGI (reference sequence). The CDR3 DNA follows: TGTGCCAGCGAGGGTCAGGTCTTGAACACTGAAGCTTTCTTT. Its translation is CASEGQVLNTEAFF.

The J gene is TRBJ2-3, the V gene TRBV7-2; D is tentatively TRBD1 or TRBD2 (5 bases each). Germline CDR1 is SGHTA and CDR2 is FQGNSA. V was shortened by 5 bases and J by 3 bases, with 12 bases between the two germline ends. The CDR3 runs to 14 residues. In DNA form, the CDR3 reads TGTGCCAGCAGCACGGGACGGTGGACAGATACGCAGTATTTT. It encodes CASSTGRWTDTQYF. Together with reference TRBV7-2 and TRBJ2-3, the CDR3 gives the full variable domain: GAGVSQSPSNKVTEKGKDVELRCDPISGHTALYWYRQSLGQGLEFLIYFQGNSAPDKSGLPSDRFSAERTGGSVSTLTIQRTQQEDSAVYLCASSTGRWTDTQYFGPGTRLTVL.

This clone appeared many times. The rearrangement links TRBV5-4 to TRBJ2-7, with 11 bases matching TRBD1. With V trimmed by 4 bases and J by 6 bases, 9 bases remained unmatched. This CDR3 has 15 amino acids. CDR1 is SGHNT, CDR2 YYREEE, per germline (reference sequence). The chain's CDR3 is CASSRFGQGAGEQYF. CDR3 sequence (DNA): TGTGCCAGCAGCCGTTTCGGACAGGGGGCAGGCGAGCAGTACTTC.

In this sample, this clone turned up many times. The CDR3 loop is CASSPPTGLETEAFF. The CDR3 DNA follows: TGTGCCAGCTCACCACCGACAGGGTTGGAGACTGAAGCTTTCTTT. The genes are TRBV18 and TRBJ1-1, with 7 bases fitting TRBD1. From germline, CDR1 is KGHSH and CDR2 LQKENI. The trim removed 0 bases at V and 5 bases at J, leaving 6 bases unmatched. This CDR3 contains 15 residues.

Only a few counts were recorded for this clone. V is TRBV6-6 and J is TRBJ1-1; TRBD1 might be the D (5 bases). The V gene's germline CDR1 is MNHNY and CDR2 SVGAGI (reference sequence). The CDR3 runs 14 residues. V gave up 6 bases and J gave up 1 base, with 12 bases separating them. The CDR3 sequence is CASRGPRENTEAFF. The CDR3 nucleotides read TGTGCCAGCAGGGGACCCCGGGAGAACACTGAAGCTTTCTTT.

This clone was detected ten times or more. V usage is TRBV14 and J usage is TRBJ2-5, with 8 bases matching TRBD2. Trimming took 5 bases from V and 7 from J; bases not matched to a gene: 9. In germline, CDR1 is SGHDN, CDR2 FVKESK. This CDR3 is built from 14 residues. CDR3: CASSYGGARVTQYF. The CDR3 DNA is TGTGCCAGCAGCTACGGGGGGGCTCGTGTGACCCAGTACTTC.

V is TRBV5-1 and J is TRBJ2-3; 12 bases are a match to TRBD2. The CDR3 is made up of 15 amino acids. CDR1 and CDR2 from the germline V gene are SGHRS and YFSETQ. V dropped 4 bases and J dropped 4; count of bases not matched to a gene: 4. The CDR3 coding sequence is TGCGCCAGCAGCCCGGGACTAGCGGGCTCAGATACGCAGTATTTT. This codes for CASSPGLAGSDTQYF.

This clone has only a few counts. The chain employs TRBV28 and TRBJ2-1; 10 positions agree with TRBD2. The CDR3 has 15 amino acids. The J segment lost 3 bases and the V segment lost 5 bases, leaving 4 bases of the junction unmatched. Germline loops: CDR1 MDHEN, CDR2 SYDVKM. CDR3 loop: CASSPGTSDYNEQFF. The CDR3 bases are TGTGCCAGCAGTCCAGGGACTAGCGACTACAATGAGCAGTTCTTC.

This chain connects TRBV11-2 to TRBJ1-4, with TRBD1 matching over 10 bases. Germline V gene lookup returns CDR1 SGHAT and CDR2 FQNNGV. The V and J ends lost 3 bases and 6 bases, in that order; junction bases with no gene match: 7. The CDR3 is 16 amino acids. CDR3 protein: CASSLAGGQGHEKLFF. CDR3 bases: TGTGCCAGCAGCTTGGCAGGGGGACAGGGGCATGAAAAACTGTTTTTT.

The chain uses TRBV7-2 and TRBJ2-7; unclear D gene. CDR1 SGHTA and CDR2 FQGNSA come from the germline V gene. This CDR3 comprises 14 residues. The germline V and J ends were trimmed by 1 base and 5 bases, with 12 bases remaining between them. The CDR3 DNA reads TGTGCCAGCAGCTTAGGGACGGTCCTCGACGAGCAGTACTTC. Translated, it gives CASSLGTVLDEQYF.

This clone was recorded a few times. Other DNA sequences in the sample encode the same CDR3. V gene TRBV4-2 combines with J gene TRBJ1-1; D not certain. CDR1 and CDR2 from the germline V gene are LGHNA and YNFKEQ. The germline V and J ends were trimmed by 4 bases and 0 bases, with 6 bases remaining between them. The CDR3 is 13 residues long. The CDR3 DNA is TGTGCCAGCAGCCCTTTGATGAACACTGAAGCTTTCTTT. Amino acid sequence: CASSPLMNTEAFF.

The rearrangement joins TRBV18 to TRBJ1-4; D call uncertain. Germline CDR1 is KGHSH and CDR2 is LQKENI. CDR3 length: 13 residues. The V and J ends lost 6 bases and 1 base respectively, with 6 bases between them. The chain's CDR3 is CASSQQTNEKLFF. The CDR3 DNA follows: TGTGCCAGCTCGCAGCAAACTAATGAAAAACTGTTTTTT.

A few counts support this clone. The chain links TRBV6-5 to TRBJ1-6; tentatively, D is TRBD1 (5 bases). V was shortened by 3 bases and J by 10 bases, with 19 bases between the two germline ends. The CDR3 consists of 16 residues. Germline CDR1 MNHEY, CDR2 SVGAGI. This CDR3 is CASSYSAGGARSPLHF. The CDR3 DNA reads TGTGCCAGCAGTTATTCCGCCGGAGGGGCCCGCTCACCCCTCCACTTT.

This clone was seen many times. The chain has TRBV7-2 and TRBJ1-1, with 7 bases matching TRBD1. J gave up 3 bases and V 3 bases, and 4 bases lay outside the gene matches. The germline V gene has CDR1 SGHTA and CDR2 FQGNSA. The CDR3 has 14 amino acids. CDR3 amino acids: CASSFAGGDTEAFF. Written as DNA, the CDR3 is TGTGCCAGCAGCTTTGCAGGGGGGGACACTGAAGCTTTCTTT.

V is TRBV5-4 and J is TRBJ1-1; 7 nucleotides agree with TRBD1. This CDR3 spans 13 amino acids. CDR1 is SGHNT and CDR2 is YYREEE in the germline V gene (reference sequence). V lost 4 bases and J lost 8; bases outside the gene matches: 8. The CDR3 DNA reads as TGTGCCAGCAGCAAAGGGACAGCTAGGGAAGCTTTCTTT. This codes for CASSKGTAREAFF. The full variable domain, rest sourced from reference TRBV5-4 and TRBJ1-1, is ETGVTQSPTHLIKTRGQQVTLRCSSQSGHNTVSWYQQALGQGPQFIFQYYREEENGRGNFPPRFSGLQFPNYSSELNVNALELDDSALYLCASSKGTAREAFFGQGTRLTVV.

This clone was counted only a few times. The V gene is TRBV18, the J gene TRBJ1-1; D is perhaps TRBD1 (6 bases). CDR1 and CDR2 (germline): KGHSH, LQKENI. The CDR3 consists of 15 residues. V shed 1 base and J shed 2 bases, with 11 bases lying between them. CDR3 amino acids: CASSPLTGPNTEAFF. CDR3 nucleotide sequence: TGTGCCAGCTCACCACTGACAGGCCCAAACACTGAAGCTTTCTTT.

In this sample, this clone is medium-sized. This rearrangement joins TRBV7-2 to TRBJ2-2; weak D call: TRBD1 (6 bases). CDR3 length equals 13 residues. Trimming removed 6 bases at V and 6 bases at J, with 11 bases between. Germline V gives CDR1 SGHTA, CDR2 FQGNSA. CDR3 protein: CASRRRQAGELFF. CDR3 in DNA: TGTGCCAGCAGACGAAGACAGGCCGGGGAGCTGTTTTTT. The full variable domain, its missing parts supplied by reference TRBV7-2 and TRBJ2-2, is GAGVSQSPSNKVTEKGKDVELRCDPISGHTALYWYRQSLGQGLEFLIYFQGNSAPDKSGLPSDRFSAERTGGSVSTLTIQRTQQEDSAVYLCASRRRQAGELFFGEGSRLTVL.

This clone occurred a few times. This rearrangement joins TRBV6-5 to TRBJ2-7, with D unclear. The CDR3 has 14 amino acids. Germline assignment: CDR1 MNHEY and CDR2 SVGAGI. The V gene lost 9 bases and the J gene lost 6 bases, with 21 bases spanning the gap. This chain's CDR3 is CASARLSSKAEQYF. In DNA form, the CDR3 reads TGTGCCAGTGCCCGACTCTCCTCGAAGGCCGAGCAGTACTTC.

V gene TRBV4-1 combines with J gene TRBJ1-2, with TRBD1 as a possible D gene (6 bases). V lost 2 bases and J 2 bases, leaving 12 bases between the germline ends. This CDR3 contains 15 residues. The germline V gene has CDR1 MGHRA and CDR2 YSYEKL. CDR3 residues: CASSQSDSPNYGYTF. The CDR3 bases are TGCGCCAGCAGCCAATCGGACAGTCCCAACTATGGCTACACCTTC.

CDR3 nucleotides: TGCAGTCCTCAGGACAGGGGGCTAAGGACCGGGGAGCTGTTTTTT. Translated: CSPQDRGLRTGELFF. The chain employs TRBV29-1 and TRBJ2-2; 11 bases map to TRBD1. CDR3 length: 15 residues. CDR1 SQVTM and CDR2 ANQGSEA come from the germline V gene.

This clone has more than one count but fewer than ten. Here the CDR3 reads CSARTGTTSYNEQFF. The CDR3 nucleotides are TGCAGCGCAAGAACCGGGACGACCTCCTACAATGAGCAGTTCTTC. The chain couples TRBV29-1 to TRBJ2-1; D assignment may be TRBD1 or TRBD2 (5 bases each). Trimming took off 7 bases at V and 0 bases at J, with 16 bases between the two ends. CDR1 and CDR2 from the germline V gene are SQVTM and ANQGSEA. This CDR3 spans 15 amino acids.

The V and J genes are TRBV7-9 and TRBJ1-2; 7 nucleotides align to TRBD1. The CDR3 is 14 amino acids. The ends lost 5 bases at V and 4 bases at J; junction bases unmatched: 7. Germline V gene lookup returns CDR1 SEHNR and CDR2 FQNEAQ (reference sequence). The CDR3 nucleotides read TGTGCCAGCAGCACACGACAGGGCTTCTATGGCTACACCTTC. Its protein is CASSTRQGFYGYTF.

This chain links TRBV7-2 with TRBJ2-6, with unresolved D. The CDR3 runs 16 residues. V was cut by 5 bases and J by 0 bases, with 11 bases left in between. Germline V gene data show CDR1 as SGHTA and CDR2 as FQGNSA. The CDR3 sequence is CASSQRLGSGANVLTF. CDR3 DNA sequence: TGTGCCAGCAGCCAACGCCTCGGCTCTGGGGCCAACGTCCTGACTTTC.

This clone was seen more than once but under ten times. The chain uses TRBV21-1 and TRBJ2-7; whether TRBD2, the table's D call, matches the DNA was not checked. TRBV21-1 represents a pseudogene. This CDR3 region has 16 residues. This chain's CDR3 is CASSKERKSSTYEQYF. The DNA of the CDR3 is TGTGCCAGCAGCAAAGAGCGAAAGAGCAGCACCTACGAGCAGTACTTC.

The CDR3 region has the DNA TGTGCCAGCTCAAAGGACTACCTGAACACTGAAGCTTTCTTT. Its protein is CASSKDYLNTEAFF. The rearrangement links TRBV18 to TRBJ1-1; D not certain. This CDR3 is 14 amino acids long. V was cut by 5 bases and J by 0 bases, with 10 bases left in between. Germline-derived CDR1 and CDR2 are KGHSH and LQKENI.

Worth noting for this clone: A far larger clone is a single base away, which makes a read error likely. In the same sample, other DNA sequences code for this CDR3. CDR3: CRPGGETQYF. The DNA for the CDR3 is TGCAGACCGGGGGGGGAGACCCAGTACTTC. The V call is TRBV20-1, the J call TRBJ2-5, with TRBD2 identical over 8 bases. The germline CDR1 and CDR2 sequences are DFQATT and SNEGSKA (reference sequence). This CDR3 spans 10 amino acids.

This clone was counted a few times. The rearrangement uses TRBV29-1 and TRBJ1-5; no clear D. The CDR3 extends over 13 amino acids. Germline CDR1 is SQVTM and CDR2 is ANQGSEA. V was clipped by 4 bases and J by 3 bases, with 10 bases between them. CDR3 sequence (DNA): TGCAGCGTTGGTGGGAATTACAATCAGCCCCAGCATTTT. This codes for CSVGGNYNQPQHF.